Listed below are T cell receptor beta chains from one sample, sequenced in a study of blood T cell repertoires in COVID-19. The data were produced by immunoSEQ multiplex PCR, yet TCRdb's version contains in-frame clones alone and is incomplete. The data contain about 180,000 clones, approximately 85% of them singletons. The specimen sequenced was peripheral blood. The source of these receptors is a human donor with active or convalescent COVID-19. The donor label of this sample is uncertain. Each CDR3 is given with its conserved first and last residue. D genes are given only for firm matches. Size is omitted from some rows. Given values are once, few, many or a class for expanded clones.

size	V	J	D	DNA	CDR3
NA	TRBV7-2	TRBJ2-1	TRBD2	TGTGCCAGCAGCCCCCACAGCGGGAGGGCCTATGAGCAGTTCTTC	CASSPHSGRAYEQFF
once	TRBV4-2	TRBJ1-2	TRBD1	TGTGCCAGCAGCCAAGATTGGACAGGGGGGGGCTACACCTTC	CASSQDWTGGGYTF
once	TRBV7-3	TRBJ1-5	NA	TGTGCCAGCAGCTCCAGTCTTCCCCAGCATTTT	CASSSSLPQHF
NA	TRBV3-1/TRBV3-2	TRBJ1-1	NA	TGTGCCAGCGGTATGGGCCCCTTGGGAGGCACTGAAGCTTTCTTT	CASGMGPLGGTEAFF
NA	TRBV5-1	TRBJ2-7	TRBD2	TGCGCCAGCAAACTCAGCGGGACCGCCTACGAGCAGTACTTC	CASKLSGTAYEQYF
NA	TRBV9	TRBJ1-2	TRBD1	TGTGCCAGCAGCTTCGCAGGGGGCAACTATGGCTACACCTTC	CASSFAGGNYGYTF
NA	TRBV6-2/TRBV6-3	TRBJ2-5	TRBD2	TGTGCCAGCAGTTATTTGTCTAGCGGCAAAGAGACCCAGTACTTC	CASSYLSSGKETQYF
NA	TRBV28	TRBJ1-3	NA	TGTGCCAGCAGTTTCCCCCGGAGGGCTGGAAACACCATATATTTT	CASSFPRRAGNTIYF
NA	TRBV3-1/TRBV3-2	TRBJ2-6	NA	TGTGCCAGCAGCCCTCACGGCTCTGGGGCCAACGTCCTGACTTTC	CASSPHGSGANVLTF
NA	TRBV19	TRBJ1-2	TRBD1	TGTGCCAGTCGAGGGACAGAACATAACTATGGCTACACCTTC	CASRGTEHNYGYTF
NA	TRBV5-6	TRBJ2-7	TRBD2	TGTGCCAGCAGCTTGTTCGGGACAGCCGGGACTAGCGGAGACTACGAGCAGTACTTC	CASSLFGTAGTSGDYEQYF
NA	TRBV4-3	TRBJ1-6	NA	TGCGCCAGTAGCCCGCGCACGAGCTCCTATAATTCACCCCTCCACTTT	CASSPRTSSYNSPLHF
NA	TRBV13	TRBJ2-2	TRBD2	TGTGCCAGCATCTCGAGCGGGGGGCTTTCAAACACCGGGGAGCTGTTTTTT	CASISSGGLSNTGELFF
NA	TRBV15	TRBJ2-5	TRBD2	TGTGCCACCAGCGGAGGACCCCTCGGTAGCGGGCCTCAAGAGACCCAGTACTTC	CATSGGPLGSGPQETQYF
NA	TRBV7-9	TRBJ2-1	TRBD2	TGTGCCAGCGACGCCCAGCCGGGAGGGCCCTCTGATGAGCAGTTCTTC	CASDAQPGGPSDEQFF
NA	TRBV6-6	TRBJ2-4	TRBD2	TGTGCCAGCAGTCCCCCCCTAGCGGGTCTCAAAAACATTCAGTACTTC	CASSPPLAGLKNIQYF